This T cell receptor beta chain was recorded in a study of blood T cell repertoires in COVID-19. The wider study: Samples taken during acute and convalescent COVID-19 were collected in the United States, Italy and Spain. Sample material is recorded as cDNA or gDNA derived from T cells, B-cell-depleted T cells, or PBMCs.

V shed 3 bases and J 1 base; nucleotides not matched to a gene: 10. Germline loops: CDR1 SGHTA, CDR2 FQGNSA. The CDR3 loop spans 18 amino acids. Original processing methods: Estimates of nucleated cell counts were drawn from the amplification of reference gene primers. Using immunoSEQ multiplex PCR, the repertoire was profiled, and TCRdb retains in-frame clones only, with some absent. The DNA was the basis for D and trimming; V, J and clone size are from that table. The sample lists about 180,000 clones, about 85% occurring once. The specimen sequenced was peripheral blood. The sequence came from a woman aged 30 to 39 with active or convalescent COVID-19. The chain has TRBV7-2 and TRBJ2-4; TRBD1 matches at 9 bases. The CDR3 region is CASSFWGQGRQAKNIQYF. The DNA for the CDR3 is TGTGCCAGCAGCTTTTGGGGACAGGGCCGACAGGCCAAAAACATTCAGTACTTC.